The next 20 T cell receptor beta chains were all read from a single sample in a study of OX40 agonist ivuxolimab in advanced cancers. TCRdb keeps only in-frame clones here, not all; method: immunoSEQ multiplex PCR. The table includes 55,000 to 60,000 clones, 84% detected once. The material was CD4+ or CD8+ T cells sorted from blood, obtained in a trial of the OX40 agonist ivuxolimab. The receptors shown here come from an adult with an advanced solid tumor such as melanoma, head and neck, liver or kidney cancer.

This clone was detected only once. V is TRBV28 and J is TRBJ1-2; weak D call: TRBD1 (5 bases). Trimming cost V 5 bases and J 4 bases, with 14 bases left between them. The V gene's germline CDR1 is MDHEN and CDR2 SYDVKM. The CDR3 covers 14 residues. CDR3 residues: CASSPTGTAYGYTF. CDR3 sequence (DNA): TGTGCCAGCAGTCCGACCGGGACGGCCTATGGCTACACCTTC.

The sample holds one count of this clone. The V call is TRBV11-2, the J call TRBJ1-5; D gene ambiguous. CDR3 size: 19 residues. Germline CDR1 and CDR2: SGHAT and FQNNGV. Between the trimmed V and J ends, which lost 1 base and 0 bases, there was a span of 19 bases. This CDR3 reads CASSLGKPGFLYSNQPQHF. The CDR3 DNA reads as TGTGCCAGCAGCTTAGGCAAGCCAGGTTTTCTCTATAGCAATCAGCCCCAGCATTTT.

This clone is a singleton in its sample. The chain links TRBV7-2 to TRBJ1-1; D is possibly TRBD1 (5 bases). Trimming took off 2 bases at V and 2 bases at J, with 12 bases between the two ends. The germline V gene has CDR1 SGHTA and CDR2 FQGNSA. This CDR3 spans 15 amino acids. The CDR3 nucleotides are TGTGCCAGCAGCTTATCGGGAGGGGTCAACACTGAAGCTTTCTTT. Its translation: CASSLSGGVNTEAFF.

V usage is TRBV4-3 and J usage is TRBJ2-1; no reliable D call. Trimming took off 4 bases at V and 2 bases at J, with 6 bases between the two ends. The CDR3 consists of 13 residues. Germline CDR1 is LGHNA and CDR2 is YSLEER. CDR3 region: CASSLRPYNEQFF. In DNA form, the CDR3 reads TGCGCCAGCAGCCTTCGACCCTACAATGAGCAGTTCTTC.

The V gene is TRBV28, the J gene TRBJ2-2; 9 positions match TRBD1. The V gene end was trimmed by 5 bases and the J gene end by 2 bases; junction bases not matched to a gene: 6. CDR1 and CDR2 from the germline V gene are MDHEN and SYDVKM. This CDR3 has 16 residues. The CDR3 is CASSTTGGRNTGELFF. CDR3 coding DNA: TGTGCCAGCAGTACAACAGGGGGCCGTAACACCGGGGAGCTGTTTTTT.

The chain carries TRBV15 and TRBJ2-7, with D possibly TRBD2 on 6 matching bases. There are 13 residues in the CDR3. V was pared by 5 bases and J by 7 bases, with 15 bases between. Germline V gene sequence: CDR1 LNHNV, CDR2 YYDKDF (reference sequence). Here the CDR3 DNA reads TGTGCCACCAGCTATATCGGGGGTCGGGAGCAGTACTTC. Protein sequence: CATSYIGGREQYF. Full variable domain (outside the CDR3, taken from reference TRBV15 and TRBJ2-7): DAMVIQNPRYQVTQFGKPVTLSCSQTLNHNVMYWYQQKSSQAPKLLFHYYDKDFNNEADTPDNFQSRRPNTSFCFLDIRSPGLGDTAMYLCATSYIGGREQYFGPGTRLTVT.

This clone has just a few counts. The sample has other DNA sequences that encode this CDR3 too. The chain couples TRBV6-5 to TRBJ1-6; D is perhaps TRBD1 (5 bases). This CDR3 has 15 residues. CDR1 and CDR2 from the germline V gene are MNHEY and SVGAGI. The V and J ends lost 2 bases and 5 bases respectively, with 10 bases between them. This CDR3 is CASSYTTGDNSPLHF. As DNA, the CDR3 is TGTGCCAGCAGTTACACAACAGGAGATAATTCACCCCTCCACTTT.

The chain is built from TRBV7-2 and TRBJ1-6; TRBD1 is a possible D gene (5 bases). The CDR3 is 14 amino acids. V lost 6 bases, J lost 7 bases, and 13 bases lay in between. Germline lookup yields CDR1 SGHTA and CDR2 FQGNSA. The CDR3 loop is CASRVTGLNSPLHF. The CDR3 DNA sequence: TGTGCCAGCAGGGTTACAGGATTAAATTCACCCCTCCACTTT.

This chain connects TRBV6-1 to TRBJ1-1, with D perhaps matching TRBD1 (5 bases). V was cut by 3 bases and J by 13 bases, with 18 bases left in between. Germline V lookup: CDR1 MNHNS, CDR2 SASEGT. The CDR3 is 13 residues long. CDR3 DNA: TGTGCCAGCAGTGATCCGAATCGTGGGGGTGATTTCTTT. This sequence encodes CASSDPNRGGDFF.

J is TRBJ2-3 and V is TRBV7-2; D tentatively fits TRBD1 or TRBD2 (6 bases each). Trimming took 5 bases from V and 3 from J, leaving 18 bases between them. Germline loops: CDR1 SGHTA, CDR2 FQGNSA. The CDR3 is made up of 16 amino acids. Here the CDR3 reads CASSIPAGGGTDTQYF. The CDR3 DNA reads TGTGCCAGCAGCATACCCGCCGGGGGCGGGACAGATACGCAGTATTTT.

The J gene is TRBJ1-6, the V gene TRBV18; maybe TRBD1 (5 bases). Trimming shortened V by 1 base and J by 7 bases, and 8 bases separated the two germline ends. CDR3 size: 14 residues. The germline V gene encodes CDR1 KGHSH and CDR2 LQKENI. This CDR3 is CASSPQGTNSPLHF. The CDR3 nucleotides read TGTGCCAGCTCACCACAGGGGACGAATTCACCCCTCCACTTT.

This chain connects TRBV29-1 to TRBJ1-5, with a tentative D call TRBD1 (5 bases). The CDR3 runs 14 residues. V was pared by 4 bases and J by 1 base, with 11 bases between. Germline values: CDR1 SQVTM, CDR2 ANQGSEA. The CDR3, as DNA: TGCAGCGTTGCGTCGCAGGGCAGCAATCAGCCCCAGCATTTT. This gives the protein CSVASQGSNQPQHF.

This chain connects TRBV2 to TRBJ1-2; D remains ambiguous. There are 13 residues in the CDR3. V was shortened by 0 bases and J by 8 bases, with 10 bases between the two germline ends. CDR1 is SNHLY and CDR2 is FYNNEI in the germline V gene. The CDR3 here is CASSEARARGYTF. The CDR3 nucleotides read TGTGCCAGCAGTGAAGCACGAGCGCGGGGCTACACCTTC. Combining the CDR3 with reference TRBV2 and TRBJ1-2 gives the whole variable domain EPEVTQTPSHQVTQMGQEVILRCVPISNHLYFYWYRQILGQKVEFLVSFYNNEISEKSEIFDDQFSVERPDGSNFTLKIRSTKLEDSAMYFCASSEARARGYTFGSGTRLTVV.

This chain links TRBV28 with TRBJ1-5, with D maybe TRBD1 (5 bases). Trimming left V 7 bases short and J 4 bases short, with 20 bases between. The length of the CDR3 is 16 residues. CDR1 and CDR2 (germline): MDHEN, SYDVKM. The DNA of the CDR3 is TGTGCCAGCACCTCATTCCCGGGACGTCAAAATCAGCCCCAGCATTTT. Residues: CASTSFPGRQNQPQHF.

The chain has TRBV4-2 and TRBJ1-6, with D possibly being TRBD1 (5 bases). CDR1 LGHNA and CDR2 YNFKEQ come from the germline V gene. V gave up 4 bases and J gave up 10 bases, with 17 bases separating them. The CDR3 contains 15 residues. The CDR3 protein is CASSRKGQSESPLHF. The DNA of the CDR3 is TGTGCCAGCAGCCGAAAGGGGCAGTCGGAGTCACCCCTCCACTTT.

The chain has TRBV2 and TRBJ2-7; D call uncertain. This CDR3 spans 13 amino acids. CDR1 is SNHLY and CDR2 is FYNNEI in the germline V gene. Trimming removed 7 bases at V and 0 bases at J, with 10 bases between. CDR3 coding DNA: TGTGCCAGCACGACGGTGAGCTCCTACGAGCAGTACTTC. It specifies CASTTVSSYEQYF.

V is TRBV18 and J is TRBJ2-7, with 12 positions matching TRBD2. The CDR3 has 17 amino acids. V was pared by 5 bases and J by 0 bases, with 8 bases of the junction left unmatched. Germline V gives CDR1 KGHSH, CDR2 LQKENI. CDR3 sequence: CASSKTSGSGYSYEQYF. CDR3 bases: TGTGCCAGCTCAAAGACTAGCGGGAGTGGTTACTCCTACGAGCAGTACTTC.

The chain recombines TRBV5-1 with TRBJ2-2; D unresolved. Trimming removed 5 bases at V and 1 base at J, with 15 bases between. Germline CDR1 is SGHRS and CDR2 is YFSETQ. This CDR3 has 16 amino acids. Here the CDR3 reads CASRPGPYQNTGELFF. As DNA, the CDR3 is TGCGCCAGCAGGCCCGGGCCATACCAGAACACCGGGGAGCTGTTTTTT.

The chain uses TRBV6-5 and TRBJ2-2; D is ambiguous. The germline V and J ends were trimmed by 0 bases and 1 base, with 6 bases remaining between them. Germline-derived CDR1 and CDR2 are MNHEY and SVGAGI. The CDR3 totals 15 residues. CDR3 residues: CASSYSPGNTGELFF. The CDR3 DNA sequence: TGTGCCAGCAGTTACTCTCCAGGGAACACCGGGGAGCTGTTTTTT.

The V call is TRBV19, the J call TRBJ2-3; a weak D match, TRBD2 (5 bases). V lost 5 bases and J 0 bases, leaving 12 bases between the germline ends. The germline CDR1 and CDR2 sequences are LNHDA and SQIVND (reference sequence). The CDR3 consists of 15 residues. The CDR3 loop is CASSPPRGSTDTQYF. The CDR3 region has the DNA TGTGCCAGTAGTCCTCCTAGAGGGAGCACAGATACGCAGTATTTT.